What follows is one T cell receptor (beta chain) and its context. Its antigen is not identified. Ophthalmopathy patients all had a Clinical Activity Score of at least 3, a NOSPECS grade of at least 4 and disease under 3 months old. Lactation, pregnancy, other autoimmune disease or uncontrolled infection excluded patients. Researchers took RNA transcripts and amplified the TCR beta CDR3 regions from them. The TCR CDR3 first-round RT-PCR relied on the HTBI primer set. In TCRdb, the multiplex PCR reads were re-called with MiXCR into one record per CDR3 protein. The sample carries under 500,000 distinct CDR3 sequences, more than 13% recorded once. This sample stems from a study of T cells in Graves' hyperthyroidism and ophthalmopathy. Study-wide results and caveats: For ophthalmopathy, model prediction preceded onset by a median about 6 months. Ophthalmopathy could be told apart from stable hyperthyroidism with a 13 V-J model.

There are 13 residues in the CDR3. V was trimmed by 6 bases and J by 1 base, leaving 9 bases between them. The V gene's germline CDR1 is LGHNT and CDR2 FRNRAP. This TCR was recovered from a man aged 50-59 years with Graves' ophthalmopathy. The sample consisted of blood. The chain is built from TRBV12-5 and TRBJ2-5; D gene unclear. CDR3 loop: CASGLAAQETQYF. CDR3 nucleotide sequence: TGTGCTAGTGGCCTGGCCGCCCAAGAGACCCAGTACTTC.